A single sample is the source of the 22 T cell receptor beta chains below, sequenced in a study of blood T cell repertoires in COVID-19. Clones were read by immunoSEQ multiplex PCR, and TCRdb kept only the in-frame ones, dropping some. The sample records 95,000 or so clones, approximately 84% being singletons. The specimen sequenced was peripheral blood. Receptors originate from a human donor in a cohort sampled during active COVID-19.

The DNA of the CDR3 is TGTGCCAGTAGTACCCCGCTAGCGGCGGGGGCAGATACGCAGTATTTT. This gives the protein CASSTPLAAGADTQYF. The rearrangement joins TRBV19 to TRBJ2-3; 7 nucleotides agree with TRBD2. V shed 4 bases and J 4 bases; nucleotides not matched to a gene: 11. The CDR3 totals 16 residues. Germline loops: CDR1 LNHDA, CDR2 SQIVND (reference sequence).

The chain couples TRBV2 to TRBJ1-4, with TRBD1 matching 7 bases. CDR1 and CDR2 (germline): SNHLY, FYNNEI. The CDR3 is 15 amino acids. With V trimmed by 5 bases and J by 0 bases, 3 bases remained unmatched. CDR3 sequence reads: CASSQGGATNEKLFF. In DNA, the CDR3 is TGTGCCAGCAGTCAGGGGGGTGCAACTAATGAAAAACTGTTTTTT.

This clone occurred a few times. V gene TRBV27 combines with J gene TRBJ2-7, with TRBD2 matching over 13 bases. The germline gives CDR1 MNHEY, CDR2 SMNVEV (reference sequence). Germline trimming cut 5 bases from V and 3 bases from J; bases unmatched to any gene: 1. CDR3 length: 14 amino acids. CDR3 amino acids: CASSRLAGGYEQYF. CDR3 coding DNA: TGTGCCAGCAGTAGACTAGCGGGAGGCTACGAGCAGTACTTC.

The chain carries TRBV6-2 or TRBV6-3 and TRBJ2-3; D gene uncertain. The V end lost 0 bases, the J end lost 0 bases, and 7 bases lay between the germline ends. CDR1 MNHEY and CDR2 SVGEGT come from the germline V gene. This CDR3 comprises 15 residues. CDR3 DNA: TGTGCCAGCAGTTACTCGATTACTAGCACAGATACGCAGTATTTT. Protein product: CASSYSITSTDTQYF.

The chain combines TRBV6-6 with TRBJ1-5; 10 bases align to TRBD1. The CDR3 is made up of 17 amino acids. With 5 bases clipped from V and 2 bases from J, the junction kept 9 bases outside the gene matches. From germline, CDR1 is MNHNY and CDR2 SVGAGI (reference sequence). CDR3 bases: TGTGCCAGCAGTCCCCCACCCGGGACAGGGGGCAATCAGCCCCAGCATTTT. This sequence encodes CASSPPPGTGGNQPQHF.

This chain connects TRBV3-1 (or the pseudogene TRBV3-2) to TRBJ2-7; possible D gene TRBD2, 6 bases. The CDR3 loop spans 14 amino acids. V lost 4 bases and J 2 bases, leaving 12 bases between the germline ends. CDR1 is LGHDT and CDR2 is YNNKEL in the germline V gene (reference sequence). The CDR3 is CASSPAGPPYEQYF. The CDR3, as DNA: TGTGCCAGCAGCCCAGCGGGTCCTCCCTACGAGCAGTACTTC.

In DNA form, the CDR3 reads TGTGCCAGCAGCTCGGGGACAGGGAACACTGAAGCTTTCTTT. It yields the protein CASSSGTGNTEAFF. This rearrangement joins TRBV7-8 to TRBJ1-1, with 8 positions matching TRBD1. This CDR3 is built from 14 residues. Looked up from germline, CDR1 is SGHVS and CDR2 is FQNEAQ. Trimming removed 4 bases from V and 1 base from J; junction bases left unmatched: 2. Complete variable domain (other parts from reference TRBV7-8 and TRBJ1-1): GAGVSQSPRYKVAKRGQDVALRCDPISGHVSLFWYQQALGQGPEFLTYFQNEAQLDKSGLPSDRFFAERPEGSVSTLKIQRTQQEDSAVYLCASSSGTGNTEAFFGQGTRLTVV.

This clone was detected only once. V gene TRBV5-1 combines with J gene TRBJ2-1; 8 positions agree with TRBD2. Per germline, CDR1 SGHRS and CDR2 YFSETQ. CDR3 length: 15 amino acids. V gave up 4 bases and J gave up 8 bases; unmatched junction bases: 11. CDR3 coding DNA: TGCGCCAGCAGCCGCTGGACTAGCCCTTTGGATGAGCAGTTCTTC. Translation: CASSRWTSPLDEQFF.

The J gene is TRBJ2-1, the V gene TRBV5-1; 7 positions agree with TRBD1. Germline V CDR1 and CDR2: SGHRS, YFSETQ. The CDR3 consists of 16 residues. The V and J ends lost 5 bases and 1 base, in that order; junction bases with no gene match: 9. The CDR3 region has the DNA TGCGCCAGCAGTCACGTACAGGGGTTGTCCTACAATGAGCAGTTCTTC. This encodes CASSHVQGLSYNEQFF.

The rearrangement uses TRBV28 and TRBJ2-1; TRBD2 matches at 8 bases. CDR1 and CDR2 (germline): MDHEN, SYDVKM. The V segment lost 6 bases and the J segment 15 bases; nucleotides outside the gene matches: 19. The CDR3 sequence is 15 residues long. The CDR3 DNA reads TGTGCCAGCAGCCCAATGGGTCTAACTAGCGGACATGGGTTCTTC. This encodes CASSPMGLTSGHGFF.

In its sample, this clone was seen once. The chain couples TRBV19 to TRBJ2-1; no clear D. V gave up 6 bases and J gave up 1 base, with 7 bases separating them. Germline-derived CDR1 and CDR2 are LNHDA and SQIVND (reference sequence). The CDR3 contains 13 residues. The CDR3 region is CASRPGSYNEQFF. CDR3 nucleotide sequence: TGTGCCAGTAGACCGGGTTCCTACAATGAGCAGTTCTTC.

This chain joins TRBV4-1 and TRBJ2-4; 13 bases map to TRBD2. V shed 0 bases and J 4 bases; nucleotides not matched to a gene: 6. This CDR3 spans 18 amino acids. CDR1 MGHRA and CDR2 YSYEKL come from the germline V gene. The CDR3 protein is CASSQDSPTSGGKNIQYF. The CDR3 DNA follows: TGCGCCAGCAGCCAAGATTCCCCGACTAGCGGGGGGAAAAACATTCAGTACTTC.

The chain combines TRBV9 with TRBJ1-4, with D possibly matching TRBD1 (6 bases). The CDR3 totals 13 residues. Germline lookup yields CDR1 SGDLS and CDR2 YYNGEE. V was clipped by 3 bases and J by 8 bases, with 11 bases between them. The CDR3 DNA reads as TGTGCCAGCAGCGGGACAGACCTGGAAAAACTGTTTTTT. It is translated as CASSGTDLEKLFF.

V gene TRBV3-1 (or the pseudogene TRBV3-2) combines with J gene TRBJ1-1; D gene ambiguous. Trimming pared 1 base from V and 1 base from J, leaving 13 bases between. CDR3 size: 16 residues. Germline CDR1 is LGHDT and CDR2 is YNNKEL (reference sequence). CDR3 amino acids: CASSQGGGLWNTEAFF. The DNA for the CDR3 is TGTGCCAGCAGCCAAGGCGGCGGACTCTGGAACACTGAAGCTTTCTTT.

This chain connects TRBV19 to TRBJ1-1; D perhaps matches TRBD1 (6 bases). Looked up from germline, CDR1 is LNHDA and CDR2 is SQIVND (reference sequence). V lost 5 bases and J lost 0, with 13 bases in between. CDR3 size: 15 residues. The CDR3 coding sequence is TGTGCCAGTAGTCCCCAACAGGGAATGAACACTGAAGCTTTCTTT. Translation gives CASSPQQGMNTEAFF.

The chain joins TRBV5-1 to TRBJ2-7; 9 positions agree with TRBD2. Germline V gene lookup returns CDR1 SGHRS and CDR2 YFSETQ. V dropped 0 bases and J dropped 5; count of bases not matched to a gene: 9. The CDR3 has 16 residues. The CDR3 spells CASSLALAGSADEQYF. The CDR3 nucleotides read TGCGCCAGCAGCTTGGCTCTAGCGGGGTCAGCTGACGAGCAGTACTTC.

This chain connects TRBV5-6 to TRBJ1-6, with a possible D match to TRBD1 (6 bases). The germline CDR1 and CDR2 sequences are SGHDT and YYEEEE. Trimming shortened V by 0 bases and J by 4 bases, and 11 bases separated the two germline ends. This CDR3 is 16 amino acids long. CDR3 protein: CASSLGAGQYNSPLHF. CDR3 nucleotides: TGTGCCAGCAGCTTGGGGGCTGGACAGTATAATTCACCCCTCCACTTT.

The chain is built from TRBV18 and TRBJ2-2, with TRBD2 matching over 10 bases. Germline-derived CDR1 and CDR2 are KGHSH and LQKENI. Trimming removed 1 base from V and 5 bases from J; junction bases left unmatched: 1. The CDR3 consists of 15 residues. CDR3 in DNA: TGTGCCAGCTCACCACTAGCGGGAGGTACCGGGGAGCTGTTTTTT. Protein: CASSPLAGGTGELFF.

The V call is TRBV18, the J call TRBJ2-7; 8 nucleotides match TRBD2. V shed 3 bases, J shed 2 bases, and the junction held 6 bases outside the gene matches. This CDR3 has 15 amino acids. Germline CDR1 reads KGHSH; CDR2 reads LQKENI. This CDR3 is CASSPNGRDPYEQYF. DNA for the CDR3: TGTGCCAGCTCACCCAACGGGAGGGACCCCTACGAGCAGTACTTC.

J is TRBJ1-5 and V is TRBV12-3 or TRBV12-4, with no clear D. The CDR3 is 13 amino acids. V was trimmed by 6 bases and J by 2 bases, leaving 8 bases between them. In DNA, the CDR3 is TGTGCCAGCAGCCAGAGGGGCAATCAGCCCCAGCATTTT. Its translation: CASSQRGNQPQHF.

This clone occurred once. Here the CDR3 DNA reads TGTGCCAGCAGCCTGGACAGTTTCTCTGGAAACACCATATATTTT. It encodes CASSLDSFSGNTIYF. This rearrangement joins TRBV5-5 to TRBJ1-3; a weak D match, TRBD1 (6 bases). Trimming took 4 bases from V and 0 from J, leaving 11 bases between them. The CDR3 is 15 amino acids. The germline gives CDR1 SGHKS, CDR2 YYEKEE (reference sequence).

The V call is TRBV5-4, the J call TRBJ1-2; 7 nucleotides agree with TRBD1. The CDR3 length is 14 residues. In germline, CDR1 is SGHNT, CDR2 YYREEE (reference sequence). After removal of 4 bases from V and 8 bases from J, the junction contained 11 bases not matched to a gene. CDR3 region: CASSRDSSFTGYTF. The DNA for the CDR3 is TGTGCCAGCAGCCGGGACAGTTCCTTCACGGGCTACACCTTC.